The rows below give T cell receptor beta chains drawn from one sample of a study. TCRdb re-derived calls from the RT-PCR reads in MiXCR, one entry per CDR3 protein. The table includes approximately 720,000 distinct CDR3 sequences, approximately 15% detected once. Sequencing input: memory CD4+ T cells from blood. The receptors originated from a female donor in good health, serving as a healthy control. The CDR3 runs from the conserved cysteine through the conserved F or W. Each record gives: clone size, J gene, V gene, D gene, CDR3 protein, CDR3 DNA. A D gene is named only where the DNA matches it firmly. Size tells how often a clone was seen (once, few, many) or the class of an expanded clone, and some rows leave it out.

>few|TRBJ2-7|TRBV6-5|.
CASKGRGQSYEQYF
TGTGCCAGCAAGGGTCGAGGACAGTCCTACGAGCAGTACTTC
>few|TRBJ1-4|TRBV20-1|TRBD1
CSAAGTGYEKLFF
TGCAGTGCTGCCGGGACAGGGTACGAAAAACTGTTTTTT
>.|TRBJ1-6|TRBV3-1|.
CASTRGGNSPLHF
TGTGCCAGCACTAGGGGGGGAAATTCACCCCTCCACTTT
>many|TRBJ2-7|TRBV5-1|.
CASNDPASSYEQYF
TGCGCCAGCAACGACCCCGCATCTTCCTACGAGCAGTACTTC
>.|TRBJ1-1|TRBV7-9|TRBD1
CASSLGTGETEAFF
TGTGCCAGCAGCCTCGGGACAGGGGAAACTGAAGCTTTCTTT
>many|TRBJ2-5|TRBV27|TRBD1
CASRRTGGETQYF
TGTGCCAGCAGGCGGACAGGTGGAGAGACCCAGTACTTC
>many|TRBJ2-2|TRBV5-1|.
CASSLGLANTGELFF
TGCGCCAGCAGCTTGGGACTAGCGAACACCGGGGAGCTGTTTTTT
>.|TRBJ2-1|TRBV6-2/TRBV6-3|TRBD2
CASAGLAGGPGGNEQFF
TGTGCCAGTGCGGGACTAGCGGGAGGGCCCGGGGGAAATGAGCAGTTCTTC
>few|TRBJ2-6|TRBV10-3|.
CAITTGSGANVLTF
TGTGCCATCACCACAGGGTCTGGGGCCAACGTCCTGACTTTC
>many|TRBJ1-1|TRBV6-5|.
CASSDKYNTEAFF
TGTGCCAGCAGCGACAAGTATAACACTGAAGCTTTCTTT
>.|TRBJ1-5|TRBV5-1|.
CASSLDGLGQPQHF
TGCGCCAGCAGCTTGGACGGTTTAGGGCAGCCCCAGCATTTT
>few|TRBJ2-1|TRBV6-2/TRBV6-3|TRBD2
CASSYLSGRASNEQFF
TGTGCCAGCAGTTACCTTAGCGGGAGGGCGTCCAATGAGCAGTTCTTC
>once|TRBJ1-5|TRBV28|.
CASSFLPGSGNQPQHF
TGTGCCAGCAGTTTTCTGCCCGGCAGTGGCAATCAGCCCCAGCATTTT
>.|TRBJ1-5|TRBV6-1|.
CASSESSLEPQHF
TGTGCCAGCAGTGAGAGTTCCCTGGAGCCCCAGCATTTT
>.|TRBJ1-2|TRBV24-1|TRBD1
CATSDDRGDNYGYTF
TGTGCCACCAGTGACGACAGGGGCGACAACTATGGCTACACCTTC
>many|TRBJ2-3|TRBV10-3|.
CAILDGASDTQYF
TGTGCCATCCTTGACGGGGCTTCAGATACGCAGTATTTT
>few|TRBJ2-7|TRBV6-5|TRBD2
CASSYGIAGVLYF
TGTGCCAGCAGTTACGGGATAGCGGGAGTTCTGTACTTC
>few|TRBJ1-2|TRBV20-1|.
CSARDLTGARGYTF
TGCAGTGCTAGAGATCTGACGGGGGCGCGGGGCTACACCTTC
>.|TRBJ2-3|TRBV28|.
CASGRGEPSTDTQYF
TGTGCCAGCGGCCGTGGGGAGCCTAGCACAGATACGCAGTATTTT
>.|TRBJ2-6|TRBV10-3|.
CAISGQSSGANVLTF
TGTGCCATCAGTGGACAGTCCTCTGGGGCCAACGTCCTGACTTTC
>.|TRBJ2-2|TRBV20-1|.
CSARDRLRGETGELFF
TGCAGTGCTAGAGATCGCTTGAGGGGAGAGACCGGGGAGCTGTTTTTT
>few|TRBJ2-7|TRBV6-6|.
CASSSGGRPYEQYF
TGTGCCAGCAGTTCAGGAGGACGGCCCTACGAGCAGTACTTC
>many|TRBJ2-3|TRBV7-2|.
CASSLVGGNTDTQYF
TGTGCCAGCAGCTTAGTGGGCGGAAACACGGATACGCAGTATTTT
>few|TRBJ2-7|TRBV12-3/TRBV12-4|.
CASGSDSSSYEQYF
TGTGCCAGCGGCTCGGACTCGAGCTCCTACGAGCAGTACTTC
>.|TRBJ2-4|TRBV19|TRBD2
CASSGLERNIQYF
TGTGCCAGTTCAGGACTAGAGCGGAACATTCAGTACTTC
>many|TRBJ2-2|TRBV2|TRBD2
CASSETGLAGVKGELFF
TGTGCCAGCAGTGAAACGGGACTAGCGGGAGTTAAAGGGGAGCTGTTTTTT
>many|TRBJ2-5|TRBV6-1|.
CASGRKGETQYF
TGTGCCAGTGGGCGCAAGGGAGAGACCCAGTACTTC
>.|TRBJ1-1|TRBV2|TRBD1
CASTYLGQGNTEAFF
TGTGCCAGCACCTACTTGGGACAGGGGAACACTGAAGCTTTCTTT
>few|TRBJ1-2|TRBV27|.
CASSRRGGGYTF
TGTGCCAGCAGTCGGAGGGGTGGTGGCTACACCTTC
>many|TRBJ2-7|TRBV10-3|TRBD1
CAISEEGQGIYEQYF
TGTGCCATCAGTGAGGAGGGACAGGGGATCTACGAGCAGTACTTC
>.|TRBJ2-1|TRBV7-3|.
CASSPPQMINEQFF
TGTGCCAGCAGCCCTCCCCAAATGATAAATGAGCAGTTCTTC
>few|TRBJ1-2|TRBV27|.
CASKLSNTGSYTF
TGTGCCAGTAAACTATCAAATACTGGAAGCTACACCTTC
>.|TRBJ1-2|TRBV4-3|.
CASSQDGTGANYGYTF
TGCGCCAGCAGCCAAGATGGGACGGGAGCTAACTATGGCTACACCTTC
>.|TRBJ2-5|TRBV3-1|.
CASSQDIATGTQYF
TGTGCCAGCAGCCAAGATATAGCGACCGGGACCCAGTACTTC
>.|TRBJ1-5|TRBV4-2|.
CASNQDPRGGYNQPQHF
TGTGCCAGCAACCAAGATCCTAGGGGAGGGTACAATCAGCCCCAGCATTTT
>.|TRBJ2-1|TRBV20-1|TRBD2
CSARLVGRQYNEQFF
TGCAGTGCTAGATTGGTCGGGAGGCAATACAATGAGCAGTTCTTC
>.|TRBJ1-2|TRBV30|.
CAWPPFLGGGYTF
TGTGCCTGGCCGCCGTTTCTGGGGGGCGGCTACACCTTC
>few|TRBJ2-7|TRBV24-1|TRBD1
CATSDPGQGFDEQYF
TGTGCCACCAGTGATCCGGGACAGGGGTTTGATGAGCAGTACTTC
>.|TRBJ1-6|TRBV6-1|.
CASSEVVGRADSPLHF
TGTGCCAGCAGTGAAGTCGTGGGCAGGGCGGATTCACCCCTCCACTTT